The T cell receptor (delta chain) described here comes from a study of in vitro expanded adult blood gammadelta T cells (TCRdb year 2020). Concerning the study at large: Among T cells, the purity of sorted Vgamma9Vdelta2 cells was between 94.4% and 100%. Cells from each donor were stimulated separately with HMBPP, zoledronate or AbnobaViscum P, and the TRG and TRD CDR3 repertoires were sequenced for each condition. Three subjects were included in the TCR repertoire analysis. The study compared the TCR repertoire of Vgamma9Vdelta2 T cells expanded in vitro with a mistletoe-extract drug against those expanded with HMBPP or zoledronate. General study outcomes and caveats: CDR3 length, diversity and J usage of AbnobaViscum P-expanded Vgamma9Vdelta2 repertoires were found to be similar to those of HMBPP- and zoledronate-expanded repertoires, which suggested a polyclonal response. Most of the top TRGV9 CDR3 clonotypes were public, as they were shared across donors and across all three stimulation conditions. Each donor had a private TRDV2 repertoire shared between treatments, and in multidimensional scaling the TRD repertoires clustered by subject rather than by stimulant. Every repertoire came from in vitro expanded cultures of healthy donor cells rather than from mistletoe-treated patients.

A note on this clone: Its specific antigen is unknown. No clone much larger than this one lies a single base away; base qualities are absent.

The treatment or condition tag for this specimen amounts to: aminobisphosphonate causing endogenous IPP accumulation, around 1 uM. Following expansion, live CD3+ TCRgammadelta+ Vgamma9+ Vdelta2+ T cells were FACS-sorted using a FACS Aria III. PBMC were exposed to roughly 0.93 uM zoledronate for one day and then washed three times before expansion. Expansion of the cultures lasted around 15 days, and IL-2 was replenished every 3 to 4 days. Following the one-day stimulant pulse, the cells were washed three times and then grown in medium with about 100 U/mL IL-2. Before culture, peripheral blood mononuclear cells were isolated using Lymphoprep gradient centrifugation and then cryopreserved in liquid nitrogen. The library was prepared using 5' RACE. RNA was extracted from some 9,700 sorted cells per sample using the RNeasy Micro Kit. Libraries were generated by template-switch reverse transcription, after which the CDR3gamma and CDR3delta regions were amplified by PCR. Sequencing of the amplicons was done on an Illumina MiSeq with the V2 300 kit, which yielded 150 bp paired-end reads. Concerning the study's data processing: FastQC version 0.11.8 was used to assess read quality. Reads were aligned to GenBank TRG or TRD reference genes with MiXCR version 3.0.3 to construct CDR3 sequences. MiXCR ran with default parameters, except that TRDD assembly used 3 instead of 5 consecutive nucleotides. Repertoire analyses, including normalized Shannon-Wiener diversity, clonotype tracking and multidimensional scaling, were performed with VDJtools version 1.2.1 under default settings. CDR3 sequences that were out-of-frame or contained stop codons were left out of the analysis. TCRdb called clones from the public reads with CATT, and repeated DNA sequences were later combined into one row. TCRdb's processing, not the authors' own work, is the source of the V and J calls. The sample includes hundreds of delta-chain clones, with around two fifths observed a single time. The ten most abundant clones make up approximately 22% of the sample.

From its cysteine to its phenylalanine, the CDR3 spans 18 amino acids. Kept here is only the CDR3 DNA, which spans 54 bases and is read in frame from base 1. Trimming removed 0 bases from V and 2 bases from J; the gene matches leave 12 bases unexplained. The germline V gene supplies CDR1 GEAIGNYY and CDR2 EKD. The rearranged chain carries TRDV2 and TRDJ1, with 9 bases aligning to TRDD3. This TCR came from an adult in good health. The sample in question was gamma-delta T cells from peripheral blood expanded in culture, obtained from an in vitro culture stimulated with zoledronate. The nucleotide sequence is TGTGCCTGTGACACCGTTGGAGTCCTGGGGGATGATACCGATAAACTCATCTTT. Its protein is CACDTVGVLGDDTDKLIF.